These 7 T cell receptor beta chains came from one sample sequenced in a study of blood T cell repertoires in COVID-19 (dated by TCRdb to the early 2020s). Receptors were amplified or captured by the immunoSEQ multiplex PCR assay. In TCRdb, the immuneACCESS table is reduced to in-frame sequences with V and J assigned. These tables do not hold every clone; where another copy was compared, an unresolved V gene accounts for under half, and the others remain unexplained. The sample yields more than 250,000 clones; around nine tenths were counted once. The ten largest clones represent 1% of the sample. Material: peripheral blood. The receptor source for this set is a man aged 50-59 years with active or convalescent COVID-19.

This chain connects TRBV24-1 to TRBJ2-5, with D possibly matching TRBD1 (6 bases). Trimming cost V 6 bases and J 1 base, with 11 bases left between them. In germline, CDR1 is KGHDR, CDR2 SFDVKD. This CDR3 is built from 14 residues. Here the CDR3 DNA reads TGTGCCACCAGTAAGGGCAGGGGCCAAGAGACCCAGTACTTC. Its translation: CATSKGRGQETQYF.

In the case of this clone: Other nucleotide sequences in the sample specify the same CDR3. CDR3 bases: TGTGCCAGCAGTTTGCCGGGACAGGGAAATGAAAAACTGTTTTTT. Translating gives CASSLPGQGNEKLFF. The chain joins TRBV28 to TRBJ1-4; 9 bases match TRBD1. The J segment lost 5 bases and the V segment lost 3 bases, leaving 4 bases of the junction unmatched. This CDR3 spans 15 amino acids. The V gene's germline CDR1 is MDHEN and CDR2 SYDVKM. The variable domain in full, completed from reference TRBV28 and TRBJ1-4, reads DVKVTQSSRYLVKRTGEKVFLECVQDMDHENMFWYRQDPGLGLRLIYFSYDVKMKEKGDIPEGYSVSREKKERFSLILESASTNQTSMYLCASSLPGQGNEKLFFGSGTQLSVL.

The rearrangement links TRBV5-4 to TRBJ1-2; 9 bases map to TRBD1. This CDR3 is built from 14 residues. The junction had 5 bases not matched to a gene; V was cut back by 4 bases and J by 4 bases. CDR1 is SGHNT and CDR2 is YYREEE in the germline V gene (reference sequence). This chain's CDR3 is CASSHWTGVYGYTF. The CDR3, as DNA: TGTGCCAGCAGCCACTGGACAGGGGTCTATGGCTACACCTTC. Full variable domain (rest looked up from reference TRBV5-4 and TRBJ1-2): ETGVTQSPTHLIKTRGQQVTLRCSSQSGHNTVSWYQQALGQGPQFIFQYYREEENGRGNFPPRFSGLQFPNYSSELNVNALELDDSALYLCASSHWTGVYGYTFGSGTRLTVV.

CDR3: CASSLMSETQYF. The CDR3 nucleotides are TGTGCCAGCAGCCTTATGTCAGAGACCCAGTACTTC. The chain carries TRBV3-1 (or the pseudogene TRBV3-2) and TRBJ2-5, with unresolved D. The V gene lost 4 bases and the J gene lost 4 bases, with 7 bases spanning the gap. Germline loops: CDR1 LGHDT, CDR2 YNNKEL (reference sequence). This CDR3 has 12 amino acids.

This chain joins TRBV9 and TRBJ2-1; TRBD1 agrees at 7 bases. Germline CDR1 is SGDLS and CDR2 is YYNGEE. V trimming: 3 bases; J trimming: 0 bases; junction bases outside the gene matches: 3. This CDR3 has 15 residues. The CDR3 sequence: CASSATGSSYNEQFF. The DNA of the CDR3 is TGTGCCAGCAGCGCGACAGGGAGCTCCTACAATGAGCAGTTCTTC.

This chain connects TRBV5-8 to TRBJ2-3; 9 positions agree with TRBD2. After removal of 1 base from V and 6 bases from J, the junction contained 6 bases not matched to a gene. The CDR3 has 15 amino acids. Germline V gene lookup returns CDR1 SGHTS and CDR2 YDEGEE. DNA of the CDR3: TGTGCCAGCAGCTTGACGGTAGCGGGGGCCGATACGCAGTATTTT. Protein sequence: CASSLTVAGADTQYF.

The V gene is TRBV2, the J gene TRBJ2-3; 11 bases agree with TRBD2. CDR1 is SNHLY, CDR2 FYNNEI, per germline. The CDR3 is 17 amino acids. V lost 6 bases and J lost 2; bases outside the gene matches: 10. CDR3 sequence reads: CASSDFRLAGSTDTQYF. The CDR3 nucleotides read TGTGCCAGCAGCGACTTCCGACTAGCGGGATCCACAGATACGCAGTATTTT.